Shown below are 30 T cell receptor beta chains from a single sample sequenced in a study of early T cells in non-severe SARS-CoV-2 infection. One entry per CDR3 protein results from TCRdb running MiXCR on the 5' RACE reads. The sample has nearly 45,000 distinct CDR3 sequences, about 9.9% seen once. Specimen: whole blood. The receptors were sampled from an adult who was a healthcare worker with PCR-confirmed SARS-CoV-2 infection or an uninfected control (not recorded which).

The CDR3 is CASSPRGDGDEQYF. CDR3 bases: TGTGCCAGCAGCCCTCGCGGGGATGGGGACGAGCAGTACTTC. The V and J genes are TRBV6-4 and TRBJ2-7, with a weak D call TRBD2 (6 bases). Germline CDR1 reads MRHNA; CDR2 reads SNTAGT. The length of the CDR3 is 14 residues. Trimming cost V 6 bases and J 5 bases, with 17 bases left between them.

This clonotype was counted only a few times. This chain links TRBV7-2 with TRBJ2-7, with 7 bases aligning to TRBD2. The J segment lost 5 bases and the V segment lost 3 bases, leaving 4 bases of the junction unmatched. Per germline, CDR1 SGHTA and CDR2 FQGNSA. This CDR3 has 13 residues. CDR3 protein: CASSFGGGDEQYF. The CDR3 coding sequence is TGTGCCAGCAGCTTCGGGGGAGGGGACGAGCAGTACTTC.

This clonotype was observed a single time. V usage is TRBV6-2 or TRBV6-3 and J usage is TRBJ2-5; tentatively, D is TRBD1 or TRBD2 (5 bases each). CDR3 length: 13 residues. The germline V gene encodes CDR1 MNHEY and CDR2 SVGEGT. V was clipped by 2 bases and J by 6 bases, with 10 bases between them. CDR3 nucleotide sequence: TGTGCCAGCAGTTACGGGGGTCTGCAGACCCAGTACTTC. Amino acid sequence: CASSYGGLQTQYF.

The rearrangement uses TRBV11-2 and TRBJ2-2; 11 positions agree with TRBD2. Germline CDR1 is SGHAT and CDR2 is FQNNGV. There are 17 residues in the CDR3. V was pared by 4 bases and J by 3 bases, with 7 bases of the junction left unmatched. CDR3 coding DNA: TGTGCCAGCAGCTCGACTAGCGGGACTTGGTACACCGGGGAGCTGTTTTTT. Translation gives CASSSTSGTWYTGELFF.

V usage is TRBV28 and J usage is TRBJ2-1; 7 nucleotides line up with TRBD1. The V and J ends lost 7 bases and 7 bases, in that order; junction bases with no gene match: 13. Germline CDR1 is MDHEN and CDR2 is SYDVKM. This CDR3 comprises 15 residues. CDR3 loop: CASTTRDRVGNEQFF. DNA for the CDR3: TGTGCCAGCACCACCCGGGACAGAGTAGGGAATGAGCAGTTCTTC.

This clonotype was recorded a few times. Relative to the germline gene, one junction end is altered; a read error may explain this. The gene calls are TRBV19 and TRBJ2-7; TRBD1 might be the D (6 bases). The CDR3 consists of 13 residues. Per germline, CDR1 LNHDA and CDR2 SQIVND (reference sequence). Here the CDR3 reads CASNNRVGRERYF. The CDR3 region has the DNA TGTGCCAGTAACAACAGGGTGGGACGCGAGCGGTACTTC.

This clonotype was observed a handful of times. The genes are TRBV28 and TRBJ2-7; the match to TRBD2 covers 12 bases. The V and J ends lost 7 bases and 4 bases, in that order; junction bases with no gene match: 8. CDR3 size: 15 residues. CDR1 MDHEN and CDR2 SYDVKM come from the germline V gene. The CDR3 region is CASTPGTSGPYEQYF. For the CDR3, the DNA is TGTGCCAGCACCCCCGGGACTAGCGGGCCTTACGAGCAGTACTTC.

The V gene is TRBV5-1, the J gene TRBJ2-1; 7 bases line up with TRBD2. Germline CDR1 is SGHRS and CDR2 is YFSETQ. J was trimmed by 0 bases and V by 10 bases; bases with no gene match: 10. This CDR3 contains 15 residues. The CDR3 is CAGTLSGTSYNEQFF. In DNA form, the CDR3 reads TGCGCCGGCACCCTGAGCGGGACCTCCTACAATGAGCAGTTCTTC.

This clonotype was seen repeatedly, ten times or more. The rearrangement uses TRBV19 and TRBJ2-1, with 9 bases matching TRBD2. The ends lost 6 bases at V and 9 bases at J; junction bases unmatched: 6. CDR1 is LNHDA, CDR2 SQIVND, per germline (reference sequence). The CDR3 loop spans 13 amino acids. The chain's CDR3 is CASRVSGSSEQFF. In nucleotides, the CDR3 is TGTGCCAGTAGAGTTAGCGGGAGCAGTGAGCAGTTCTTC.

In its sample, this clonotype was seen many times. V usage is TRBV6-5 and J usage is TRBJ1-1, with D uncertain. V was clipped by 2 bases and J by 7 bases, with 5 bases between them. Germline lookup yields CDR1 MNHEY and CDR2 SVGAGI. The CDR3 runs to 11 residues. The CDR3 here is CASSYGGEAFF. The CDR3 coding sequence is TGTGCCAGCAGTTACGGCGGTGAAGCTTTCTTT.

This clonotype was observed a handful of times. The V call is TRBV3-1, the J call TRBJ2-5; the match to TRBD1 covers 8 bases. Trimming removed 2 bases from V and 3 bases from J; junction bases left unmatched: 2. CDR3 length equals 14 residues. Germline V gene data show CDR1 as LGHDT and CDR2 as YNNKEL (reference sequence). For the CDR3, the DNA is TGTGCCAGCAGCCAATTGGACAGGGAAGAGACCCAGTACTTC. Translating gives CASSQLDREETQYF.

This clonotype was observed a handful of times. The V call is TRBV6-5, the J call TRBJ2-7; TRBD1 aligns across 10 bases. Germline V gene data show CDR1 as MNHEY and CDR2 as SVGAGI. The V segment lost 4 bases and the J segment 2 bases; nucleotides outside the gene matches: 8. This CDR3 has 16 residues. This CDR3 is CASSSPTTGGPYEQYF. The CDR3 DNA sequence: TGTGCCAGCAGTTCCCCGACGACAGGGGGCCCCTACGAGCAGTACTTC.

This clonotype was counted many times. J is TRBJ1-4 and V is TRBV20-1; D not resolved. The ends were cut back, 6 bases at V and 4 bases at J, with 15 bases in the middle. Germline CDR1 DFQATT, CDR2 SNEGSKA (reference sequence). This CDR3 has 14 residues. CDR3 region: CSAAGLSGNEKLFF. CDR3 nucleotide sequence: TGCAGTGCCGCCGGACTCTCGGGTAATGAAAAACTGTTTTTT.

This clonotype was found many times. This rearrangement joins TRBV28 to TRBJ2-5; weak D call: TRBD1 (5 bases). CDR1 and CDR2 from the germline V gene are MDHEN and SYDVKM. V lost 6 bases, J lost 1 base, and 12 bases lay in between. This CDR3 has 14 amino acids. The CDR3 DNA follows: TGTGCCAGCAGACCGGACACCCTCCAAGAGACCCAGTACTTC. Residues: CASRPDTLQETQYF.

This clonotype was seen ten or more times. The chain employs TRBV10-2 and TRBJ1-2; 10 bases agree with TRBD1. This CDR3 has 16 amino acids. With V trimmed by 6 bases and J by 6 bases, 13 bases remained unmatched. Germline loops: CDR1 WSHSY, CDR2 SAAADI. CDR3 sequence: CASSPDLTGGADGYTF. CDR3 sequence (DNA): TGCGCCAGCAGCCCTGACCTGACAGGGGGCGCAGATGGCTACACCTTC.

This clonotype has a count of ten or more. V usage is TRBV12-3 or TRBV12-4 and J usage is TRBJ2-2, with 10 bases identical to TRBD2. With V trimmed by 6 bases and J by 3 bases, 7 bases remained unmatched. The CDR3 contains 16 residues. For the CDR3, the DNA is TGTGCCAGCAGAGCTAGCGGGAGATCGGACACCGGGGAGCTGTTTTTT. Its translation is CASRASGRSDTGELFF.

The J gene is TRBJ2-1, the V gene TRBV6-2 or TRBV6-3, with D maybe TRBD2 (5 bases). The CDR3 length is 11 residues. V gave up 5 bases and J gave up 10 bases, with 9 bases separating them. Per the germline V gene, CDR1 is MNHEY and CDR2 is SVGEGT. CDR3 DNA sequence: TGTGCCAGCAGTAAAAAGCGGGAGCAGTTCTTC. This codes for CASSKKREQFF.

This clonotype was seen at least ten times. The chain recombines TRBV7-3 with TRBJ2-5; D is unclear. Trimming removed 0 bases from V and 1 base from J, with 9 bases in between. The CDR3 consists of 15 residues. The germline V gene encodes CDR1 SGHTA and CDR2 FQGTGA. Here the CDR3 DNA reads TGTGCCAGCAGCTTAACTGGAACAGCCCAAGAGACCCAGTACTTC. It specifies CASSLTGTAQETQYF. The complete variable domain, with remaining parts taken from reference TRBV7-3 and TRBJ2-5, reads GAGVSQTPSNKVTEKGKYVELRCDPISGHTALYWYRQSLGQGPEFLIYFQGTGAADDSGLPNDRFFAVRPEGSVSTLKIQRTERGDSAVYLCASSLTGTAQETQYFGPGTRLLVL.

On this clonotype: A single base separates this from a much larger clone, so it may be a read error. A read error is likely, as this CDR3 ends without the conserved phenylalanine or tryptophan. No DNA is shown, since the ends of the CDR3 on it are uncertain; the CDR3 is the one TCRdb lists. The genes are TRBV5-1 and TRBJ2-1; no DNA check was done on the table's D call, TRBD2. The CDR3 totals 11 residues, both ends included. CDR1 and CDR2 (germline): SGHRS, YFSETQ. CDR3 sequence reads: CASTGTSEKFL.

This clonotype was detected ten times or more. The chain carries TRBV9 and TRBJ2-2; maybe TRBD2 (5 bases). Trimming left V 7 bases short and J 1 base short, with 8 bases between. Per the germline V gene, CDR1 is SGDLS and CDR2 is YYNGEE. The CDR3 is 13 residues long. The chain's CDR3 is CASSGMNTGELFF. DNA for the CDR3: TGTGCCAGCTCGGGGATGAACACCGGGGAGCTGTTTTTT.

This clonotype was recorded at least ten times. V gene TRBV3-1 combines with J gene TRBJ1-2; D gene unclear. The CDR3 has 16 residues. V was cut by 1 base and J by 0 bases, with 12 bases left in between. Germline-derived CDR1 and CDR2 are LGHDT and YNNKEL (reference sequence). The CDR3 loop is CASSQVPEMTNYGYTF. The CDR3 DNA is TGTGCCAGCAGCCAAGTCCCAGAGATGACTAACTATGGCTACACCTTC.

In this sample, this clonotype turned up a few times. V is TRBV7-3 and J is TRBJ2-2; D remains ambiguous. V lost 2 bases and J 3 bases, leaving 7 bases between the germline ends. The CDR3 covers 14 residues. The V gene's germline CDR1 is SGHTA and CDR2 FQGTGA. Here the CDR3 DNA reads TGTGCCAGCAGCTTAGATTTATACACCGGGGAGCTGTTTTTT. Translating it yields CASSLDLYTGELFF.

This clonotype was counted many times. This chain links TRBV7-9 with TRBJ1-2; D is uncertain. Trimming left V 0 bases short and J 6 bases short, with 8 bases between. Germline CDR1 and CDR2: SEHNR and FQNEAQ (reference sequence). CDR3 length: 13 residues. CDR3 DNA sequence: TGTGCCAGCAGCTTAGCAGGGAGGGATGGCTACACCTTC. Translating gives CASSLAGRDGYTF.

The chain has TRBV29-1 and TRBJ2-3; 7 bases are shared with TRBD2. CDR1 is SQVTM and CDR2 is ANQGSEA in the germline V gene. V trimming: 7 bases; J trimming: 6 bases; junction bases outside the gene matches: 10. The CDR3 has 13 residues. The CDR3 region is CSACRLAADTQYF. The DNA for the CDR3 is TGCAGCGCCTGTAGACTAGCAGCGGATACGCAGTATTTT.

This clonotype was observed at least ten times. This chain joins TRBV20-1 and TRBJ2-1; 12 bases are shared with TRBD2. This CDR3 has 14 residues. V lost 0 bases, J lost 10 bases, and 4 bases stayed unmatched. Germline CDR1 DFQATT, CDR2 SNEGSKA (reference sequence). The CDR3 spells CSAREGLAGREQFF. DNA for the CDR3: TGCAGTGCTAGAGAGGGACTAGCGGGTAGGGAGCAGTTCTTC.

This clonotype was recorded many times. The chain carries TRBV29-1 and TRBJ2-1, with D perhaps TRBD1 (7 bases). With 6 bases removed from V and 2 bases from J, the gap between germline ends came to 14 bases. The germline V gene has CDR1 SQVTM and CDR2 ANQGSEA. The CDR3 extends over 14 amino acids. Here the CDR3 reads CSVRGTAAYNEQFF. CDR3 nucleotide sequence: TGCAGCGTCCGGGGGACAGCGGCCTACAATGAGCAGTTCTTC.

In this sample, this clonotype turned up a few times. The J gene is TRBJ1-1, the V gene TRBV28; D possibly corresponds to TRBD1 (5 bases). The germline CDR1 and CDR2 sequences are MDHEN and SYDVKM. The ends were cut back, 7 bases at V and 5 bases at J, with 11 bases in the middle. The CDR3 is 12 residues long. CDR3 loop: CASTSRETEAFF. CDR3 nucleotide sequence: TGTGCCAGCACCAGCAGGGAAACTGAAGCTTTCTTT.

The chain joins TRBV9 to TRBJ2-7; possibly TRBD2 for D (6 bases). Trimming removed 0 bases at V and 3 bases at J, with 10 bases between. Germline assignment: CDR1 SGDLS and CDR2 YYNGEE. CDR3 length: 14 residues. CDR3: CASSVGGSGYEQYF. The CDR3 DNA reads as TGTGCCAGCAGCGTAGGAGGTAGCGGCTACGAGCAGTACTTC.

Concerning this clonotype itself: Given a much more abundant clone one base away, this may be a read error. Because the CDR3 is missing its conserved closing phenylalanine or tryptophan, this is likely a read error. The CDR3 reads CASSQSGLAGPNNEQFL. CDR3 nucleotide sequence: TGTGCCAGCAGCCAAAGTGGACTAGCGGGACCTAACAATGAGCAGTTCCTC. The V and J genes are TRBV14 and TRBJ2-1; TRBD2 aligns across 12 bases. The V gene's germline CDR1 is SGHDN and CDR2 FVKESK. V shed 2 bases, J shed 5 bases, and the junction held 7 bases outside the gene matches. This CDR3 is 17 amino acids long.

This clonotype showed up just a few times. This chain links TRBV7-2 with TRBJ2-7, with 9 nucleotides matching TRBD2. Unmatched junction bases numbered 12, after V lost 5 bases and J lost 4 bases. The germline gives CDR1 SGHTA, CDR2 FQGNSA. The CDR3 covers 16 residues. Here the CDR3 reads CASSPSTPGLAYEQYF. The CDR3 coding sequence is TGTGCCAGCAGCCCGTCCACACCGGGACTAGCTTACGAGCAGTACTTC.